A selection of T cell receptor beta chains follows, all from one sample in a study of PD-1 blockade in classical Hodgkin lymphoma. Assay used: immunoSEQ multiplex PCR; TCRdb lists only in-frame clones, some missing. The profile covers 100,000 or so clones, with roughly 87% appearing a single time and roughly 19% taken by the ten largest. The sample was peripheral blood mononuclear cells (PBMCs), taken before the fourth cycle of nivolumab. The receptors derive from a human donor with classical Hodgkin lymphoma. The CDR3 runs from the conserved cysteine through the conserved F or W. The D gene is left open where the match is weak. Size tells how often a clone was seen (once, few, many) or the class of an expanded clone, and some rows leave it out.

>NA|few|TRBJ1-1|TRBV27
CASSPLGLKGGMGTEAFF
TGTGCCAGCAGTCCACTGGGACTTAAAGGGGGGATGGGCACTGAAGCTTTCTTT
>NA|NA|TRBJ2-1|TRBV4-2
CASSQDPSSYNEQFF
TGTGCCAGCAGCCAAGATCCTAGCTCCTACAATGAGCAGTTCTTC
>TRBD2|once|TRBJ2-7|TRBV9
CASSSPGGLAGHEQYF
TGTGCCAGCAGCTCCCCGGGGGGACTAGCGGGCCACGAGCAGTACTTC
>NA|once|TRBJ2-2|TRBV4-2
CASSPTGTGELFF
TGTGCCAGCAGCCCCACAGGGACCGGGGAGCTGTTTTTT
>NA|NA|TRBJ2-7|TRBV10-1
CASSGGGSEGAYEQYF
TGCGCCAGCAGTGGAGGTGGGTCGGAAGGGGCCTACGAGCAGTACTTC
>TRBD2|NA|TRBJ2-1|TRBV6-5
CASSYIAGVYEQFF
TGTGCCAGCAGTTATATAGCGGGAGTCTATGAGCAGTTCTTC
>TRBD2|once|TRBJ2-7|TRBV7-9
CASSLGFSGSSEQYF
TGTGCCAGCAGCTTAGGTTTTAGCGGGAGTAGCGAGCAGTACTTC
>TRBD1|NA|TRBJ2-7|TRBV10-1
CASSGPGQGATGTYEQYF
TGCGCCAGCAGTGGCCCGGGACAGGGAGCCACGGGGACCTACGAGCAGTACTTC
>NA|NA|TRBJ1-2|TRBV27
CASSQTGTHKGGYTF
TGTGCCAGCAGTCAGACCGGGACCCATAAGGGAGGCTACACCTTC
>NA|NA|TRBJ1-4|TRBV4-1
CASSPPGGTNEKLFF
TGCGCCAGCAGCCCTCCGGGGGGAACTAATGAAAAACTGTTTTTT
>NA|NA|TRBJ1-2|TRBV18
CASSPRDGGYTF
TGTGCCAGCTCACCCCGGGACGGCGGCTACACCTTC
>NA|few|TRBJ2-5|TRBV7-9
CASSFTVETQYF
TGTGCCAGCAGCTTTACGGTAGAGACCCAGTACTTC
>TRBD2|NA|TRBJ2-7|TRBV10-2
CASSDGGRAVEQYF
TGCGCCAGCAGTGATGGCGGGAGGGCCGTCGAGCAGTACTTC
>NA|NA|TRBJ2-1|TRBV5-1
CASSLETGSGNEQFF
TGCGCCAGCAGCTTGGAAACCGGGAGCGGCAATGAGCAGTTCTTC
>NA|NA|TRBJ2-2|TRBV9
CASSVDESSTGELFF
TGTGCCAGCAGCGTAGATGAGTCGAGCACCGGGGAGCTGTTTTTT
>NA|NA|TRBJ1-3|TRBV6-1
CASSDNTIYF
TGTGCCAGCAGTGACAACACCATATATTTT
>NA|once|TRBJ1-2|TRBV5-6
CASSWTNPYGYTF
TGTGCCAGCAGCTGGACGAACCCCTATGGCTACACCTTC
>TRBD1|NA|TRBJ1-1|TRBV19
CASSFRDSWNTEAFF
TGTGCCAGTAGCTTCCGGGACAGTTGGAACACTGAAGCTTTCTTT
>NA|NA|TRBJ2-4|TRBV2
CASSEDVGAFKNIQYF
TGTGCCAGCAGTGAAGATGTGGGGGCATTCAAAAACATTCAGTACTTC
>NA|NA|TRBJ2-3|TRBV4-1
CASSQGPVGDTQYF
TGCGCCAGCAGCCAGGGCCCCGTCGGAGATACGCAGTATTTT
>TRBD1|NA|TRBJ1-5|TRBV4-1
CASSQEGQGGQPQHF
TGCGCCAGCAGCCAAGAAGGACAGGGAGGTCAGCCCCAGCATTTT
>NA|NA|TRBJ1-3|TRBV5-4
CASSEGWGSGNTIYF
TGTGCCAGCAGCGAGGGATGGGGCTCTGGAAACACCATATATTTT
>TRBD1|few|TRBJ1-5|TRBV28
CASRTGGPQPQHF
TGTGCCAGCAGGACAGGGGGCCCTCAGCCCCAGCATTTT
>TRBD2|NA|TRBJ2-1|TRBV27
CASSLSPTTSGAGNEQFF
TGTGCCAGCAGTTTATCACCCACGACTAGCGGGGCCGGCAATGAGCAGTTCTTC
>NA|NA|TRBJ2-5|TRBV28
CASRPPGEETQYF
TGTGCCAGCAGGCCCCCAGGCGAAGAGACCCAGTACTTC
>NA|NA|TRBJ1-2|TRBV6-1
CASSEDAGAGGYTF
TGTGCCAGCAGTGAGGATGCAGGGGCCGGGGGCTACACCTTC
>NA|NA|TRBJ1-4|TRBV5-1
CASSLALALGDTLFF
TGCGCCAGCAGCTTGGCCTTAGCCCTCGGGGACACCCTGTTTTTT
>TRBD2|NA|TRBJ2-1|TRBV7-9
CASSPAAGSSYNEQFF
TGTGCCAGCAGTCCTGCAGCGGGGAGCTCCTACAATGAGCAGTTCTTC
>NA|NA|TRBJ1-4|TRBV5-5
CASSWDTNEKLFF
TGTGCCAGCAGCTGGGACACGAATGAAAAACTGTTTTTT
>TRBD1|NA|TRBJ1-1|TRBV28
CASSMGQPNTEAFF
TGTGCCAGCAGCATGGGACAGCCGAACACTGAAGCTTTCTTT
>NA|NA|TRBJ1-6|TRBV6-6
CASHGFWRSPLHF
TGTGCCAGCCACGGTTTTTGGCGTTCACCCCTCCACTTT
>NA|NA|TRBJ2-6|TRBV7-8
CASSLVGSSGANVLTF
TGTGCCAGCAGCTTAGTTGGAAGCTCTGGGGCCAACGTCCTGACTTTC
>NA|NA|TRBJ2-5|TRBV28
CASRPQRTPTGTQYF
TGTGCCAGCAGACCCCAAAGGACTCCCACCGGGACCCAGTACTTC
>TRBD1|NA|TRBJ2-3|TRBV5-6
CASSALGTGATDTQYF
TGTGCCAGCAGCGCTCTAGGGACAGGGGCCACAGATACGCAGTATTTT
>TRBD2|NA|TRBJ2-1|TRBV2
CASSLTSGRSNEQFF
TGTGCCAGCAGCCTGACTAGCGGGAGAAGCAATGAGCAGTTCTTC
>TRBD2|NA|TRBJ2-7|TRBV6-5
CASSYGRSGGEQYF
TGTGCCAGCAGTTACGGTAGGAGCGGGGGCGAGCAGTACTTC
>NA|NA|TRBJ2-5|TRBV5-1
CASSLLQETQYF
TGCGCCAGCAGCTTGTTACAAGAGACCCAGTACTTC
>NA|NA|TRBJ1-2|TRBV25-1
CASSFYNYGYTF
TGTGCCAGCAGTTTTTATAACTATGGCTACACCTTC
>NA|NA|TRBJ1-1|TRBV28
CASSLKGGGTEAFF
TGTGCCAGCAGTTTAAAGGGTGGTGGCACTGAAGCTTTCTTT
>TRBD2|NA|TRBJ2-3|TRBV4-3
CASSQVSAGVDTQYF
TGCGCCAGCAGCCAAGTCTCAGCGGGGGTAGATACGCAGTATTTT
>NA|NA|TRBJ2-7|TRBV2
CASSVMGPSYEQYF
TGTGCCAGCAGTGTCATGGGACCCTCCTACGAGCAGTACTTC
>TRBD1|NA|TRBJ1-1|TRBV6-1
CASSDRGKDTEAFF
TGTGCCAGCAGTGACAGGGGGAAGGACACTGAAGCTTTCTTT
>TRBD1|NA|TRBJ2-7|TRBV5-1
CASSLDRVGEQYF
TGCGCCAGCAGCCTAGACAGGGTGGGCGAGCAGTACTTC
>NA|NA|TRBJ2-5|TRBV7-2
CASSLGLAGETQYF
TGTGCCAGCAGCTTAGGGCTAGCCGGGGAGACCCAGTACTTC
>TRBD2|NA|TRBJ2-7|TRBV19
CASSSGEGYEQYF
TGTGCCAGCTCTAGCGGTGAAGGCTACGAGCAGTACTTC
>NA|NA|TRBJ1-2|TRBV27
CASSFGPVGGYTF
TGTGCCAGCAGTTTTGGTCCAGTCGGTGGCTACACCTTC
>TRBD1|NA|TRBJ2-1|TRBV4-1
CASSLDRGSYNEQFF
TGCGCCAGCAGCCTCGACAGGGGGTCTTACAATGAGCAGTTCTTC
>NA|once|TRBJ1-4|TRBV27
CASSFRWPTNEKLFF
TGTGCCAGCAGTTTCCGGTGGCCAACTAATGAAAAACTGTTTTTT
>TRBD2|few|TRBJ2-7|TRBV29-1
CSVEDREASGSYEQYF
TGCAGCGTTGAAGATCGGGAGGCTAGCGGATCCTACGAGCAGTACTTC